The sequence of this TCR beta chain was determined in a study of cytomegalovirus exposure and HLA in healthy donors. At the level of the study: Ancestry clustering placed 70% to 90% of 350 to 500 genotyped donors in the Caucasian-associated cluster.

Study outcomes and limitations: In an earlier analysis, in 587 donors, most V segments appeared productive either ~87% or ~30% of the time. In a later analysis, TCR beta V- and J-gene trimming was associated with a missense DCLRE1C variant. Researchers counted around 150 TCR beta chains as cytomegalovirus-associated.

This CDR3 is 14 amino acids long. With V trimmed by 8 bases and J by 7 bases, 9 bases remained unmatched. Germline V CDR1 and CDR2: SGHTA, FQGNSA. The PCR contained 60 Vbeta and 13 Jbeta primers. The data were produced by immunoSEQ multiplex PCR, yet TCRdb's version contains in-frame clones alone and is incomplete. This table holds fewer than 200,000 clones, roughly 87% found once. With respect to this clone: Its antigen is currently unknown.

The TCR comes from a boy aged 2 to 10 in good health and CMV-seronegative. The V gene is TRBV7-2, the J gene TRBJ2-2; TRBD1 aligns across 8 bases. Sequencing input: PBMCs. The CDR3 reads CASARGRVNGELFF. CDR3 bases: TGTGCCAGCGCCAGGGGGCGTGTCAACGGGGAGCTGTTTTTT.